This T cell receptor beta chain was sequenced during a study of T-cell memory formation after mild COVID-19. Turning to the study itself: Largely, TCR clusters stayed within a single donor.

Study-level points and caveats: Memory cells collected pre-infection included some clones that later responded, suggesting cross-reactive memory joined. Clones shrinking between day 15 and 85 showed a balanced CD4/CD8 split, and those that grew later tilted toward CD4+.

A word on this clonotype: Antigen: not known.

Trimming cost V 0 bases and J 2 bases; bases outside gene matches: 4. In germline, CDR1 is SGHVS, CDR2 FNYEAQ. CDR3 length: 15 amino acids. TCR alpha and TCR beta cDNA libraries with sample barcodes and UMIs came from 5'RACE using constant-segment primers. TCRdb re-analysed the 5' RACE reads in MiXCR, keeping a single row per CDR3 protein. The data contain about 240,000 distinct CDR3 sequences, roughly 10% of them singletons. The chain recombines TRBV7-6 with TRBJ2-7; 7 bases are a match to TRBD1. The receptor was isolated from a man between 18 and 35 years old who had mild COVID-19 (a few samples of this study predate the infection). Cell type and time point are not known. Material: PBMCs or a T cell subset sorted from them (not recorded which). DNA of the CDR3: TGTGCCAGCAGCTTAGCTTGGGACAGCACCTACGAGCAGTACTTC. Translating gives CASSLAWDSTYEQYF.